This T cell receptor beta chain was recorded in a study of PD-L1 blockade in urothelial cancer. Study-level background: Bladder-origin urothelial cancer in males described about 85% of the roughly 30 patients. Peripheral blood specimens exhibited a median yield of 141,255 T cells. Study-level findings and limits: When measured at 3 weeks, tumor-associated blood clones expanded more in durable-benefit patients.

Germline lookup yields CDR1 LNHDA and CDR2 SQIVND (reference sequence). V shed 3 bases and J shed 2 bases, with 10 bases lying between them. The CDR3 runs 14 residues. The protocol was immunoSEQ multiplex PCR, while the TCRdb copy is restricted to in-frame clones and leaves out a portion. The sample lists tens of thousands of clones; around 80% were seen once. Comments on this clone: As yet, its antigen is unknown.

Time point meaning: pretreatment peripheral blood. Patients were living with locally advanced or metastatic urothelial carcinoma. The TCR sequence derives from a man in his 70s with urothelial cancer. This specimen was PBMCs, taken around atezolizumab (anti-PD-L1) treatment. The chain joins TRBV19 to TRBJ2-5, with D perhaps matching TRBD2 (5 bases). The CDR3 DNA reads TGTGCCAGTAGTATGGACGGACTGCAAGAGACCCAGTACTTC. It specifies CASSMDGLQETQYF.